Below, 22 T cell receptor beta chains from the same sample are listed, as sequenced in a study of T cell responses to AZD1222 COVID-19 vaccine. Assay: immunoSEQ multiplex PCR; the TCRdb copy retains only in-frame clones and omits some. The sample has approximately 200,000 clones; around 94% are singletons. The material sequenced was peripheral blood, taken 28 days after the second dose of the MenACWY control vaccine. Every receptor here comes from an adult who received the MenACWY meningococcal vaccine as a control.

This chain joins TRBV5-1 and TRBJ1-1; TRBD1 matches at 7 bases. J lost 2 bases, V lost 7 bases, and 14 bases had no gene match. CDR1 is SGHRS and CDR2 is YFSETQ in the germline V gene. The CDR3 length is 16 residues. In DNA, the CDR3 is TGCGCCAGCTCCAGACAGGGCGTACGAGTAAACACTGAAGCTTTCTTT. Its protein product is CASSRQGVRVNTEAFF. Drawing the rest from reference TRBV5-1 and TRBJ1-1, the complete variable domain is KAGVTQTPRYLIKTRGQQVTLSCSPISGHRSVSWYQQTPGQGLQFLFEYFSETQRNKGNFPGRFSGRQFSNSRSEMNVSTLELGDSALYLCASSRQGVRVNTEAFFGQGTRLTVV.

This clone was seen once. The rearrangement uses TRBV9 and TRBJ1-2; tentatively, D is TRBD1 (6 bases). This CDR3 has 13 residues. Germline values: CDR1 SGDLS, CDR2 YYNGEE. With 3 bases removed from V and 3 bases from J, the gap between germline ends came to 9 bases. This CDR3 is CASSAQGDYGYTF. The CDR3 DNA reads as TGTGCCAGCAGCGCACAGGGAGACTATGGCTACACCTTC.

The CDR3 region is CASSSGGGSYEQYF. The CDR3 DNA sequence: TGTGCCAGCAGCTCCGGAGGGGGGTCCTACGAGCAGTACTTC. The rearrangement joins TRBV7-8 to TRBJ2-7, with D tentatively TRBD1 or TRBD2 (6 bases each). The V end lost 4 bases, the J end lost 1 base, and 11 bases lay between the germline ends. The germline V gene encodes CDR1 SGHVS and CDR2 FQNEAQ. The CDR3 is 14 residues long.

The chain has TRBV28 and TRBJ1-5; 7 bases are a match to TRBD1. The CDR3 loop spans 17 amino acids. Trimming cost V 8 bases and J 0 bases; bases outside gene matches: 13. Germline V gene data show CDR1 as MDHEN and CDR2 as SYDVKM. In DNA, the CDR3 is TGTGCCAGCCGCGGGCGCAGGGGGGGATATAGCAATCAGCCCCAGCATTTT. Protein product: CASRGRRGGYSNQPQHF.

The genes are TRBV7-3 and TRBJ2-7; a possible D gene is TRBD2 (5 bases). V was pared by 6 bases and J by 3 bases, with 15 bases between. Germline CDR1 reads SGHTA; CDR2 reads FQGTGA. The CDR3 is made up of 14 amino acids. This CDR3 reads CASSRRAGDYEQYF. For the CDR3, the DNA is TGTGCCAGCAGTCGGCGGGCCGGCGACTACGAGCAGTACTTC.

This chain connects TRBV5-1 to TRBJ2-1; 9 nucleotides agree with TRBD2. V shed 0 bases and J 0 bases; nucleotides not matched to a gene: 7. The CDR3 consists of 18 residues. Germline-derived CDR1 and CDR2 are SGHRS and YFSETQ. The CDR3 protein is CASSLAQAGGSSYNEQFF. The CDR3 DNA reads TGCGCCAGCAGCTTGGCCCAGGCGGGAGGGAGCTCCTACAATGAGCAGTTCTTC.

The V gene is TRBV6-6, the J gene TRBJ2-3, with 7 nucleotides matching TRBD1. The ends lost 0 bases at V and 2 bases at J; junction bases unmatched: 2. Germline loops: CDR1 MNHNY, CDR2 SVGAGI (reference sequence). This CDR3 region has 15 residues. For the CDR3, the DNA is TGTGCCAGCAGTTACTCGGACAGGATCACAGATACGCAGTATTTT. Its translation is CASSYSDRITDTQYF.

The rearrangement uses TRBV7-6 and TRBJ1-4; possible D gene TRBD1, 5 bases. Per germline, CDR1 SGHVS and CDR2 FNYEAQ. Between the trimmed V and J ends, which lost 2 bases and 10 bases, there was a span of 11 bases. This CDR3 comprises 13 residues. In nucleotides, the CDR3 is TGTGCCAGCAGCTTACTAAGGGGATCAAAACTGTTTTTT. This translates into CASSLLRGSKLFF.

This rearrangement joins TRBV10-3 to TRBJ2-2; D not certain. Trimming pared 2 bases from V and 3 bases from J, leaving 4 bases between. CDR1 and CDR2 (germline): ENHRY, SYGVKD. There are 13 residues in the CDR3. As DNA, the CDR3 is TGTGCCATCAGTGAGGGCTACACCGGGGAGCTGTTTTTT. Its translation: CAISEGYTGELFF.

The CDR3 region is CASSSLNQPQHF. The CDR3 DNA sequence: TGTGCCAGCAGCTCCCTCAATCAGCCCCAGCATTTT. The V and J genes are TRBV7-2 and TRBJ1-5; no clear D. The CDR3 totals 12 residues. Germline V gives CDR1 SGHTA, CDR2 FQGNSA. Trimming left V 4 bases short and J 3 bases short, with 4 bases between.

The chain recombines TRBV3-1 (or the pseudogene TRBV3-2) with TRBJ2-3; 7 bases match TRBD1. CDR1 and CDR2 (germline): LGHDT, YNNKEL (reference sequence). This CDR3 is built from 13 residues. V lost 4 bases, J lost 5 bases, and 3 bases stayed unmatched. The CDR3 protein is CASSRQGEDTQYF. CDR3 in DNA: TGTGCCAGCAGCCGACAGGGTGAAGATACGCAGTATTTT.

V usage is TRBV20-1 and J usage is TRBJ2-5; 9 nucleotides line up with TRBD2. The CDR3 has 15 residues. Losses at the gene ends were 3 bases for V and 2 bases for J; bases not matched to a gene: 7. The germline CDR1 and CDR2 sequences are DFQATT and SNEGSKA (reference sequence). This chain's CDR3 is CSASELAGAQETQYF. CDR3 in DNA: TGCAGTGCTAGTGAGTTAGCGGGGGCTCAAGAGACCCAGTACTTC.

Notes on this clone: At the DNA level, this CDR3 is encoded by other sequences in the same sample as well. The V and J genes are TRBV28 and TRBJ1-3; the D is unclear. V lost 2 bases and J 4 bases, leaving 3 bases between the germline ends. This CDR3 comprises 12 residues. Looked up from germline, CDR1 is MDHEN and CDR2 is SYDVKM. CDR3 residues: CASSLLGNTIYF. CDR3 sequence (DNA): TGTGCCAGCAGTTTACTAGGAAACACCATATATTTT.

V and J are TRBV15 and TRBJ2-7; 10 positions match TRBD2. CDR3 size: 14 residues. V lost 5 bases and J lost 2; bases outside the gene matches: 3. CDR1 LNHNV and CDR2 YYDKDF come from the germline V gene (reference sequence). The CDR3, as DNA: TGTGCCACCAGCCAAGCGGGAGGGCCCTACGAGCAGTACTTC. Protein: CATSQAGGPYEQYF.

The chain joins TRBV19 to TRBJ2-7, with D perhaps given as TRBD1 or TRBD2 (5 bases each). Trimming left V 6 bases short and J 3 bases short, with 12 bases between. The CDR3 has 13 residues. CDR1 is LNHDA, CDR2 SQIVND, per germline (reference sequence). DNA for the CDR3: TGTGCCAGTAGCCTTGGGGCGGGCTACGAGCAGTACTTC. Amino acids: CASSLGAGYEQYF.

The chain links TRBV28 to TRBJ2-5; 9 bases map to TRBD2. J gave up 4 bases and V 2 bases, and 8 bases lay outside the gene matches. This CDR3 is built from 16 residues. Germline V lookup: CDR1 MDHEN, CDR2 SYDVKM. CDR3 DNA sequence: TGTGCCAGCAGTTTAGTCAGCGGGGGGACCTCAGAGACCCAGTACTTC. Translating gives CASSLVSGGTSETQYF.

The chain recombines TRBV9 with TRBJ2-3; 8 bases are a match to TRBD2. The CDR3 has 16 residues. Trimming removed 0 bases from V and 0 bases from J; junction bases left unmatched: 3. From germline, CDR1 is SGDLS and CDR2 YYNGEE. CDR3: CASSVGASGSTDTQYF. The CDR3 DNA reads as TGTGCCAGCAGCGTAGGTGCTAGCGGGAGCACAGATACGCAGTATTTT.

The V and J genes are TRBV27 and TRBJ2-7, with unresolved D. Germline V gene lookup returns CDR1 MNHEY and CDR2 SMNVEV (reference sequence). Deletions cut 6 bases from V and 0 bases from J, with 12 bases between. The CDR3 extends over 14 amino acids. The CDR3 coding sequence is TGTGCCAGCAGCTATCGACCGAGCTCCTACGAGCAGTACTTC. Amino acid sequence: CASSYRPSSYEQYF.

The CDR3: CASSPGPNYGYTF. In DNA form, the CDR3 reads TGTGCCAGCAGCCCAGGACCGAACTATGGCTACACCTTC. The rearrangement links TRBV6-2 or TRBV6-3 to TRBJ1-2; D is undetermined. Germline lookup yields CDR1 MNHEY and CDR2 SVGEGT. Trimming cost V 6 bases and J 2 bases, with 10 bases left between them. The CDR3 length is 13 residues.

The chain couples TRBV7-8 to TRBJ2-7, with 7 bases identical to TRBD2. Germline CDR1 SGHVS, CDR2 FQNEAQ. The CDR3 is 15 amino acids. The ends lost 1 base at V and 7 bases at J; junction bases unmatched: 10. CDR3 coding DNA: TGTGCCAGCAGCTTAGTCGCGGGAGAATTCGGGGAGCAGTACTTC. It translates to CASSLVAGEFGEQYF.

The V and J genes are TRBV7-9 and TRBJ1-2, with D hard to call. V lost 5 bases and J 4 bases, leaving 17 bases between the germline ends. Germline CDR1 SEHNR, CDR2 FQNEAQ (reference sequence). The CDR3 contains 15 residues. CDR3 bases: TGTGCCAGCAGCCCCACCCGGTCAGCGCCCTATGGCTACACCTTC. Translating it yields CASSPTRSAPYGYTF.

The gene calls are TRBV4-2 and TRBJ2-3, with 8 bases fitting TRBD2. CDR1 is LGHNA, CDR2 YNFKEQ, per germline. Losses at the gene ends were 1 base for V and 3 bases for J; bases not matched to a gene: 6. CDR3 length: 16 residues. The CDR3 coding sequence is TGTGCCAGCAGCCAAGGAGCGGGGGAGGAAACAGATACGCAGTATTTT. Translating it yields CASSQGAGEETDTQYF.